This entry describes one T cell receptor beta chain. Time point: pre-sensitization, week 0. Treatment given: therapeutic diphenylcyclopropenone sensitization with weekly scalp DPC. The germline V and J ends were trimmed by 0 bases and 0 bases, with 6 bases remaining between them. This CDR3 has 14 amino acids. Germline lookup yields CDR1 SGDLS and CDR2 YYNGEE. TCRdb re-called the RACE reads through MiXCR, storing one row per CDR3 protein. The table lists around 380,000 distinct CDR3 sequences, about 5% of them singletons. The data derive from a study of human T cells and chemical hapten exposure. Study in general: Diagnoses of alopecia areata, totalis or universalis occurred in mostly female patients.

The input for sequencing was whole blood, taken in connection with sensitization to the hapten diphenylcyclopropenone (DPC). The sequence was collected from a woman younger than 30 with alopecia areata. Some clones in this sample may be carry-over from other donors' samples. The chain has TRBV9 and TRBJ1-1, with D hard to call. In DNA form, the CDR3 reads TGTGCCAGCAGCGTAGACGTTATGAACACTGAAGCTTTCTTT. Amino acids: CASSVDVMNTEAFF.